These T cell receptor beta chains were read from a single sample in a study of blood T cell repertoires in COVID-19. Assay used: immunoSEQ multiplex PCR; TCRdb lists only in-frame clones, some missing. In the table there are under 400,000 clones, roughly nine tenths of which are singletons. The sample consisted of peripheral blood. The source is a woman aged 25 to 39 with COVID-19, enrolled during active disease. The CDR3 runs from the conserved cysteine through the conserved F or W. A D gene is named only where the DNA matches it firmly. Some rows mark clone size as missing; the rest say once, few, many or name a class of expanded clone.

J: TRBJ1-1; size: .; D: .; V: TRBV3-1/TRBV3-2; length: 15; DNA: TGTGCCAGCAGCCAAGATCTACGGGTGAGCACTGAAGCTTTCTTT; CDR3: CASSQDLRVSTEAFF
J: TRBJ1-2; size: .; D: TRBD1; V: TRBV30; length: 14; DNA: TGTGCCTGGACCCCGGACAGGGGGCTAGTTGGCTACACCTTC; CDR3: CAWTPDRGLVGYTF
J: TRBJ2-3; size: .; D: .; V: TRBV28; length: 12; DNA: TGTGCCAGCAGTTTACGGGGAGATACGCAGTATTTT; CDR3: CASSLRGDTQYF
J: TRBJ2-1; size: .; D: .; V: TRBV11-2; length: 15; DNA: TGTGCCAGCAGCCAACAGGGTAGGGCTATCAATGAGCAGTTCTTC; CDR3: CASSQQGRAINEQFF
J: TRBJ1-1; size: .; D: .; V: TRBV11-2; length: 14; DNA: TGTGCCAGCAGCTTGAACTTACCGAACACTGAAGCTTTCTTT; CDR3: CASSLNLPNTEAFF
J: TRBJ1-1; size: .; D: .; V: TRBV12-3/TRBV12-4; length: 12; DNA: TGTGCCAGCAGCTTGCAGGCCATCGAAGCTTTCTTT; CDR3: CASSLQAIEAFF
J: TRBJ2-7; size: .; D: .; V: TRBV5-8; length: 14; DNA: TGTGCCAGCAGCTTGGGTGCGTCCGACTACGAGCAGTACTTC; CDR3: CASSLGASDYEQYF
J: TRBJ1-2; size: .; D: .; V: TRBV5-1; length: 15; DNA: TGCGCCAGCAGCTTGGTGGCAGGGGTCACCTATGGCTACACCTTC; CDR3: CASSLVAGVTYGYTF
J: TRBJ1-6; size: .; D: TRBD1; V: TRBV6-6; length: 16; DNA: TGTGCCAGCGACAGCGGGTGGGACAGGGGGCGTTCACCCCTCCACTTT; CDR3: CASDSGWDRGRSPLHF
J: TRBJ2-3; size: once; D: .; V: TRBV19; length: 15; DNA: TGTGCCAGTACCCAGCGGCCTGTACTCGGAGATACGCAGTATTTT; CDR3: CASTQRPVLGDTQYF
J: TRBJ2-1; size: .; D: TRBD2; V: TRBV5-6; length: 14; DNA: TGCGCCCCCAGTGATGGGGGGGGGTACAATGAGCAGTTCTTC; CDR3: CAPSDGGGYNEQFF
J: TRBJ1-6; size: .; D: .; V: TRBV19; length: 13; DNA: TGTGCCAGTAGTATTGGAGGAAATTCACCCCTCCACTTT; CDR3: CASSIGGNSPLHF
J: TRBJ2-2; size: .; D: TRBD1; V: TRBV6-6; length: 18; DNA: TGTGCCAGCAGTCAGAGGACAGGGGAAAAAGCGAACACCGGGGAGCTGTTTTTT; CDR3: CASSQRTGEKANTGELFF
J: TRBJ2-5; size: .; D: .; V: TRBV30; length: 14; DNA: TGTGCCTGGAGTAAGAGGCTAGCCGAAGAGACCCAGTACTTC; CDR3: CAWSKRLAEETQYF
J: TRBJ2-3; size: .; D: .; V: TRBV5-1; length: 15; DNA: TGCGCCAGCAGCTTCCTAACCGTTAGCACAGATACGCAGTATTTT; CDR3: CASSFLTVSTDTQYF
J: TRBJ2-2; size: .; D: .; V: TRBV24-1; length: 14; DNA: TGTGCCACCAGTGATCAACAGGGTTCCGGGGAGCTGTTTTTT; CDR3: CATSDQQGSGELFF
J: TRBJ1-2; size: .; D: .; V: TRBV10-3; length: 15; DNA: TGTGCCATCAGTGAGTCGGCACCCGCTAACTATGGCTACACCTTC; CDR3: CAISESAPANYGYTF